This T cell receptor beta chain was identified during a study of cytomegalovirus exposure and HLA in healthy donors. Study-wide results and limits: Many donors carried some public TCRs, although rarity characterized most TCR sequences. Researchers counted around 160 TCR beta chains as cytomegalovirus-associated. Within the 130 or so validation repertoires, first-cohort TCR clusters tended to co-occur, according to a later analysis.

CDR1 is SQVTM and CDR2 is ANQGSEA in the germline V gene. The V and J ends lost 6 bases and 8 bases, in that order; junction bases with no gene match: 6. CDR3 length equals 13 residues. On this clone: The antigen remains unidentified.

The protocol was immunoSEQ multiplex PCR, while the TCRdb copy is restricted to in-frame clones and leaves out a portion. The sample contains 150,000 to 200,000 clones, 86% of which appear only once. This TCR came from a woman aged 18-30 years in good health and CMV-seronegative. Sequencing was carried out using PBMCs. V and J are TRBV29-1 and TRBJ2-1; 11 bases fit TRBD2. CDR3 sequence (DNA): TGCAGCGTGCGACTAGCGGGGAGCGATGAGCAGTTCTTC. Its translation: CSVRLAGSDEQFF.